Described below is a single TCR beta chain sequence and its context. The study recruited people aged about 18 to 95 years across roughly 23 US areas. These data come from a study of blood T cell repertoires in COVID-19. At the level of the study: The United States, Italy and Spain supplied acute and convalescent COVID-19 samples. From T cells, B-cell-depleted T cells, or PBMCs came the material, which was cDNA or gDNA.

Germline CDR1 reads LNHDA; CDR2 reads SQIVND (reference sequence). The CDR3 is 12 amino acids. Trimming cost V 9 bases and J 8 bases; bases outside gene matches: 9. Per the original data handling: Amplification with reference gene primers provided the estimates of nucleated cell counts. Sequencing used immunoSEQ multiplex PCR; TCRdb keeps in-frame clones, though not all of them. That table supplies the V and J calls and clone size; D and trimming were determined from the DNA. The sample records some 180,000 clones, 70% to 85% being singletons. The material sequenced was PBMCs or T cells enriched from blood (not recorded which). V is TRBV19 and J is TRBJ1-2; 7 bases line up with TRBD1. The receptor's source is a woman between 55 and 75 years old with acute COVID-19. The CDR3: CASWGRGEGYTF. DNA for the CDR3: TGTGCCAGCTGGGGCAGGGGGGAAGGCTACACCTTC.